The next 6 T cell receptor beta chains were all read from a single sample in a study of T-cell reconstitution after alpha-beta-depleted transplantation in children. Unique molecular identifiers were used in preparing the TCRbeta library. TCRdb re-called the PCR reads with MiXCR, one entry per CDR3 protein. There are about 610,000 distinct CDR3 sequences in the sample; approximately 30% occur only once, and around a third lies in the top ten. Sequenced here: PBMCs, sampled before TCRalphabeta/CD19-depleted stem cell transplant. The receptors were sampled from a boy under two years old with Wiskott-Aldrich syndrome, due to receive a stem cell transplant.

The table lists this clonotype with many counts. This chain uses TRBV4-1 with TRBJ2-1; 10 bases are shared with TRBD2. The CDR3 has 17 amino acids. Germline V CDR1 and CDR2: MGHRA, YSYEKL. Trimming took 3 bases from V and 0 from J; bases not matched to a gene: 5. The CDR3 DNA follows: TGCGCCAGCAGCCACCCCGGACTAGCGGCCTCCTACAATGAGCAGTTCTTC. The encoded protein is CASSHPGLAASYNEQFF.

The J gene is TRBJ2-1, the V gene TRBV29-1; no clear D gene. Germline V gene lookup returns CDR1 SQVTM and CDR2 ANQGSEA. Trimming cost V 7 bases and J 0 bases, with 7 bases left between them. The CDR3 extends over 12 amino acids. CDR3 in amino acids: CSGALSYNEQFF. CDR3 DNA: TGCAGCGGGGCTCTCTCCTACAATGAGCAGTTCTTC.

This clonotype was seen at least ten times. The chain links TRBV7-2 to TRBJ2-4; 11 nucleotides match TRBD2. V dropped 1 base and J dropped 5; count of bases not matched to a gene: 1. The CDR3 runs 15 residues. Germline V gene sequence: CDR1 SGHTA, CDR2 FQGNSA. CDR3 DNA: TGTGCCAGCAGCTTAGTTAGCGGGAGGGAAAACATTCAGTACTTC. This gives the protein CASSLVSGRENIQYF.

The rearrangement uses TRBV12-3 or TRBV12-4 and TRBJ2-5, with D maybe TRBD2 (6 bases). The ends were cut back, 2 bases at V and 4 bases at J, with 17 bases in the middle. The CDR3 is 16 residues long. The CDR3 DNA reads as TGTGCCAGCAGTTTATTAGAACTAGCAAGGGGAGAGACCCAGTACTTC. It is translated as CASSLLELARGETQYF.

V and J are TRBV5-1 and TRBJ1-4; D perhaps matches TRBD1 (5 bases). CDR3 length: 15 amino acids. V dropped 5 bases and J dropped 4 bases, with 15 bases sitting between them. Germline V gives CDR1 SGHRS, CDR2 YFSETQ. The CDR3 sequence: CASRSGTGLNEKLFF. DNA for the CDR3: TGCGCCAGCAGGTCCGGGACGGGTCTTAATGAAAAACTGTTTTTT.

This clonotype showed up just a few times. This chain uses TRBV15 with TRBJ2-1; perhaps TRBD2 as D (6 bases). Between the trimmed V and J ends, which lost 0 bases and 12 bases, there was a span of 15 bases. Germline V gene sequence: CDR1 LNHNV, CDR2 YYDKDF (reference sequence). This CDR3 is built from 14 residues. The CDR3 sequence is CATSRDMAGIVQFF. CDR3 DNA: TGTGCCACCAGCAGAGATATGGCGGGAATCGTGCAGTTCTTC.